This TCR beta chain comes out of a study of T-cell memory formation after mild COVID-19 (dated by TCRdb to the early 2020s). For the wider study: TCR sequence clusters from the two donors were largely donor specific. Two young, previously healthy adult volunteers made up the cohort, one male and one female. In two donors, T-cell clones that expanded and contracted after mild COVID-19 were followed by sequencing TCRalpha and TCRbeta repertoires longitudinally.

PBMCs were isolated by Ficoll-Paque density gradient centrifugation. Sequencer: Illumina NovaSeq 6000. Using 5'RACE with constant-segment primers, TCRalpha and TCRbeta cDNA libraries were constructed, with sample barcodes and unique molecular identifiers added in the process. RNA was extracted from every sample with Trizol reagent. Libraries were amplified in two PCR steps, with a second sample barcode and Illumina TruSeq adapters added in the second step. Sequencing of the libraries was done on an Illumina NovaSeq, producing 2 x 150 bp paired-end reads. Per the authors' processing: Demultiplexing of reads and collapsing into UMI-guided consensus sequences were performed with migec v1.2.7. Using mixcr v2.1.11, UMI consensuses were aligned to TRA and TRB V and J templates and then assembled into clonotypes. A clonotype was counted as expanded or contracted only when both edgeR and NoisET called the clonotype significant, with the noise models trained on biological replicates. For edgeR calls, a false discovery rate-adjusted p below 0.01 and a log2 fold-change threshold of 1 were applied. PCA with hierarchical clustering of max-normalized trajectories of the 1000 most abundant clonotypes was used as exploratory dynamics analysis. The CD4 or CD8 phenotype of responding clones was assigned using the separately sequenced CD4+ and CD8+ repertoires. The public reads were quality trimmed at Q25 with fastp and then assembled into clones with MiXCR by TCRdb, keeping productive beta chains. Duplicate CDR3 protein sequences are folded into a single record with the most common DNA and genes. These V and J calls originate from TCRdb's pipeline instead of the authors' own analysis. The sample data list approximately 300,000 distinct CDR3 sequences, and 15% of these were observed just once. Approximately 23% of the sample rests with the top ten.

Trimmed from V: 3 bases; trimmed from J: 10 bases; junction bases lacking a gene match: 8. The CDR3 goes from the cysteine to the phenylalanine over 14 residues. Only the CDR3 DNA is retained, 42 bases long and in frame from the first base. Reading the germline V gene (reference sequence) gives CDR1 DFQATT and CDR2 SNEGSKA. On the study overall, not on this receptor specifically: The detection of some responding clones in pre-infection memory suggests that pre-existing cross-reactive memory T cells joined the SARS-CoV-2 response. From day 15 to 85, contracting clones showed balanced CD4/CD8 phenotypes, whereas a second wave of clones that expanded from day 15 to 37 leaned towards CD4+. Contracting CD4+ clones appeared mostly in the CM and EM memory subsets, whereas CD8+ clones were enriched in EMRA. SARS-CoV-2 specificity was not confirmed for the second-wave clones peaking on day 37. Only two mild cases were covered by the study, and larger cohorts that include severe cases with pre-infection samples were considered necessary.

As regards this clonotype: This receptor's antigen is unknown. The input lacks base qualities; no much larger clone sits a single base away.

Sequencing input: PBMCs or a T cell subset sorted from them (not recorded which). This sequence uses TRBV20-1 and TRBJ2-1; 11 junctional bases match TRBD2. This clonotype originated in a man between 18 and 29 years old who had mild COVID-19 (a few samples of this study predate the infection). The sample titles of this study are shuffled in the database, so cell type and time point are left out; the donor was told from shared clones. The sequenced DNA is TGCAGTGCTAGGCCTAGCGGGGGGTCAGGCGAGCAGTTCTTC. Its amino acids are CSARPSGGSGEQFF.